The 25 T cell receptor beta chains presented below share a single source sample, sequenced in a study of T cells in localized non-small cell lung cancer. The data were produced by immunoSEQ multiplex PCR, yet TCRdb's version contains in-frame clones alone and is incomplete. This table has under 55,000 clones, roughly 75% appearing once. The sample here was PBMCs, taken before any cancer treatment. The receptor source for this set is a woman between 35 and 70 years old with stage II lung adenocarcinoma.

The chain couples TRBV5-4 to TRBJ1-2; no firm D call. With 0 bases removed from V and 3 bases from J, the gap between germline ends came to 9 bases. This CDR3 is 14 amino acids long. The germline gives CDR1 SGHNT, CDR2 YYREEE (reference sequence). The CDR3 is CASSLERVHYGYTF. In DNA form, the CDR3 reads TGTGCCAGCAGCTTGGAGCGGGTACACTATGGCTACACCTTC.

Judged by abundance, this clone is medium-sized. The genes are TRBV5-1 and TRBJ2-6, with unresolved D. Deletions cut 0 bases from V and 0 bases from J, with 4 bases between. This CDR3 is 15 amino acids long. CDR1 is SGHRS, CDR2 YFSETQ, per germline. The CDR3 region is CASSLARSGANVLTF. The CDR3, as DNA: TGCGCCAGCAGCTTGGCGCGCTCTGGGGCCAACGTCCTGACTTTC.

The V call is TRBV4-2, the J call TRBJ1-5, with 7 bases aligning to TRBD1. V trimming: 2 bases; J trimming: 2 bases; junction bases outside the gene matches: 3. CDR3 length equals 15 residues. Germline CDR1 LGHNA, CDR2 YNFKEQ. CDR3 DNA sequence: TGTGCCAGCAGCCAATCTGACAGGGGCAATCAGCCCCAGCATTTT. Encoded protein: CASSQSDRGNQPQHF.

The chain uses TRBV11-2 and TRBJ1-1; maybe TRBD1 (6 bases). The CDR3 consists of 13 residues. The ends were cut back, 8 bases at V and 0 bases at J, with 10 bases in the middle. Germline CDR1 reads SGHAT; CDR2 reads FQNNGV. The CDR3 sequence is CASGDNLNTEAFF. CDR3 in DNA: TGTGCCAGCGGGGACAATTTGAACACTGAAGCTTTCTTT.

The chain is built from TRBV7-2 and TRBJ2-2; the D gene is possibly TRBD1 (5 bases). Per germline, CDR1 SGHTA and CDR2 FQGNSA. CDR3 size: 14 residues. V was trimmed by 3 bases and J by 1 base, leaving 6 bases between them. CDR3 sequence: CASSFGQNTGELFF. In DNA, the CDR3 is TGTGCCAGCAGCTTTGGACAGAACACCGGGGAGCTGTTTTTT.

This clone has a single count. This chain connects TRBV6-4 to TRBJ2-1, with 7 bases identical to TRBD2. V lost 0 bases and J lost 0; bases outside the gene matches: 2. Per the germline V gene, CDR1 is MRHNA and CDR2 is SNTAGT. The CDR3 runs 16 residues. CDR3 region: CASSDSQRGSYNEQFF. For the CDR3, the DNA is TGTGCCAGCAGTGACTCTCAGCGGGGCTCCTACAATGAGCAGTTCTTC.

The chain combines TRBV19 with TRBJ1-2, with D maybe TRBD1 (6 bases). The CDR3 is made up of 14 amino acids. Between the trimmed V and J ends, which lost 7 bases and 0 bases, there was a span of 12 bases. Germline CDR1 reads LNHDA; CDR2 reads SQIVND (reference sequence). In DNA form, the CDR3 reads TGTGCCAGTAAACAGGGCCGAGCTAACTATGGCTACACCTTC. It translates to CASKQGRANYGYTF.

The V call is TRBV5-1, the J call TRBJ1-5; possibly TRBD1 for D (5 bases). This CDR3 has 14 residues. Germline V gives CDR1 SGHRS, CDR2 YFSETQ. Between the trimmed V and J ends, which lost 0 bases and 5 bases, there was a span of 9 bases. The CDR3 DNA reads TGCGCCAGCAGCTTGGGGGACGGATATCAGCCCCAGCATTTT. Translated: CASSLGDGYQPQHF.

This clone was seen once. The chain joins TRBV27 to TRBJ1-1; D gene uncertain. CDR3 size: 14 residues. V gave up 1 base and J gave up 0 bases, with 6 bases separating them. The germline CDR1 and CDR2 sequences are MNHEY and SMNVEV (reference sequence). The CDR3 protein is CASSLWAMNTEAFF. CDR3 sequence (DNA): TGTGCCAGCAGTTTATGGGCAATGAACACTGAAGCTTTCTTT.

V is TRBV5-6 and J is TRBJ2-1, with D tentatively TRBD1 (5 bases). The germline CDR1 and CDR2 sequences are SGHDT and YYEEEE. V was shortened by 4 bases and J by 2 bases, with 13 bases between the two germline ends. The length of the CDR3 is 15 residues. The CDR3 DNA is TGTGCCAGCAGCGTGCTTACAGGACCCTACAATGAGCAGTTCTTC. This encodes CASSVLTGPYNEQFF. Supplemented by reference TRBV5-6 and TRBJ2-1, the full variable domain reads DAGVTQSPTHLIKTRGQQVTLRCSPKSGHDTVSWYQQALGQGPQFIFQYYEEEERQRGNFPDRFSGHQFPNYSSELNVNALLLGDSALYLCASSVLTGPYNEQFFGPGTRLTVL.

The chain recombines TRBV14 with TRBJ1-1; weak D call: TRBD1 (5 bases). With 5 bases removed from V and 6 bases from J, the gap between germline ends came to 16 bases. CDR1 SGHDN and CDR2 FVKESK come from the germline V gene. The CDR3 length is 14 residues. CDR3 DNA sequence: TGTGCCAGCAGCTCCACCCGGGGGAGTGCTGAAGCTTTCTTT. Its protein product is CASSSTRGSAEAFF. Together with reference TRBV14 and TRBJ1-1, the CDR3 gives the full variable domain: EAGVTQFPSHSVIEKGQTVTLRCDPISGHDNLYWYRRVMGKEIKFLLHFVKESKQDESGMPNNRFLAERTGGTYSTLKVQPAELEDSGVYFCASSSTRGSAEAFFGQGTRLTVV.

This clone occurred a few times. CDR3 DNA: TGTGCCAGCAGTTTGGCTCGCCCAACTAATGAAAAACTGTTTTTT. This codes for CASSLARPTNEKLFF. The chain joins TRBV28 to TRBJ1-4; D ambiguous. This CDR3 comprises 15 residues. The germline V gene has CDR1 MDHEN and CDR2 SYDVKM. Trimming took 3 bases from V and 0 from J, leaving 8 bases between them.

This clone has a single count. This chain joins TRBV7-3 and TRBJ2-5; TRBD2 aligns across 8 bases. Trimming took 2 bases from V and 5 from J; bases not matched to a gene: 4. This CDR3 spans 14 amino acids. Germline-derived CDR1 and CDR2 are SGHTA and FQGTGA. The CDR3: CASSLAGGRETQYF. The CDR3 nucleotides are TGTGCCAGCAGCTTAGCGGGGGGACGGGAGACCCAGTACTTC.

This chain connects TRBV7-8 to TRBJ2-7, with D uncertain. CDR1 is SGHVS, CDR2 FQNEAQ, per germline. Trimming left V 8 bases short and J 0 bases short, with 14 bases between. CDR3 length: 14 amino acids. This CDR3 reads CASGPASNSYEQYF. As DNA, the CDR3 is TGTGCCAGCGGCCCCGCATCAAACTCCTACGAGCAGTACTTC. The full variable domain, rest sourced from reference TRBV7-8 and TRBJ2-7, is GAGVSQSPRYKVAKRGQDVALRCDPISGHVSLFWYQQALGQGPEFLTYFQNEAQLDKSGLPSDRFFAERPEGSVSTLKIQRTQQEDSAVYLCASGPASNSYEQYFGPGTRLTVT.

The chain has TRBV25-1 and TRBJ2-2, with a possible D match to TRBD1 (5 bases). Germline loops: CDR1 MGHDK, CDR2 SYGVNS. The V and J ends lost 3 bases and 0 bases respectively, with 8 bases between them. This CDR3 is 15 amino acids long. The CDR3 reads CASSDPTANTGELFF. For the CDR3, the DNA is TGTGCCAGCAGTGACCCGACAGCGAACACCGGGGAGCTGTTTTTT.

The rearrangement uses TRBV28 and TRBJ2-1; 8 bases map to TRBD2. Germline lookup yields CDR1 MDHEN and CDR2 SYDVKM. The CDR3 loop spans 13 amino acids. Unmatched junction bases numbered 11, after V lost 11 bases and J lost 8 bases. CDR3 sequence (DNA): TGTGCCGGGAGCGGGGGCTTGGACGATGAGCAGTTCTTC. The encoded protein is CAGSGGLDDEQFF.

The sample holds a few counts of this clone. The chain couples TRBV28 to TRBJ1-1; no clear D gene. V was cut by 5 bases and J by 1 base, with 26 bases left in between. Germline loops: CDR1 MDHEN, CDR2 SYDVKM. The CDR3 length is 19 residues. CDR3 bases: TGTGCCAGCAGTCCGCTCCTTGGAGGGTCAAAGGGCCCGAACACTGAAGCTTTCTTT. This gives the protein CASSPLLGGSKGPNTEAFF.

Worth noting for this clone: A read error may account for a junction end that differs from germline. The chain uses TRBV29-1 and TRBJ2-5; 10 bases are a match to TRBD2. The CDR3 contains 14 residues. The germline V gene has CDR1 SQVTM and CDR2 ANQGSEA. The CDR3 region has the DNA TGCAGCGTCGAAGGACTAGCGGCCCAAGAGACCCAGTACTTC. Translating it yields CSVEGLAAQETQYF.

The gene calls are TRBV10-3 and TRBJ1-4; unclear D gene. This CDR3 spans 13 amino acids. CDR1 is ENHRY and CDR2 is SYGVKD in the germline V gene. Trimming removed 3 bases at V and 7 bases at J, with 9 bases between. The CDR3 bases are TGTGCCATCAGTGATTTTGAAGTTGAAAAACTGTTTTTT. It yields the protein CAISDFEVEKLFF.

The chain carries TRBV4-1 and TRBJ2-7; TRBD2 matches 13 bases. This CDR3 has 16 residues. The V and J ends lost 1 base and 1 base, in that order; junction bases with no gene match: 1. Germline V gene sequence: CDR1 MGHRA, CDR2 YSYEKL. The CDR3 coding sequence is TGCGCCAGCAGCCAAGGGACTAGCGGGGGTTCCTACGAGCAGTACTTC. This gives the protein CASSQGTSGGSYEQYF.

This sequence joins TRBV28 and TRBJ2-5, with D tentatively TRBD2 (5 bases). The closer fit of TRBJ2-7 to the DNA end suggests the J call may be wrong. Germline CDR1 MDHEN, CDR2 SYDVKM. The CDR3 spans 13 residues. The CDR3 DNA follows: TGTGCCAGCAGTTTAGGGCGGGCCTACGAGCAGTACTTC. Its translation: CASSLGRAYEQYF.

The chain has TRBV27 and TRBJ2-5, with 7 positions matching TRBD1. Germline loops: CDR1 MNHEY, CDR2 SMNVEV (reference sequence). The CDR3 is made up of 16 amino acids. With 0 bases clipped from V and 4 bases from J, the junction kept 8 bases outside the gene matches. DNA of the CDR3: TGTGCCAGCAGTTTATCAGGGGGCGCGTTAGGAGAGACCCAGTACTTC. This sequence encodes CASSLSGGALGETQYF.

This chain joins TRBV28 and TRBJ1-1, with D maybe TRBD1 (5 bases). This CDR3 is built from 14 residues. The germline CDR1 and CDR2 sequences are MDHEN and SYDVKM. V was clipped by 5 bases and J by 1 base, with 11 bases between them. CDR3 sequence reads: CASSIIGTNTEAFF. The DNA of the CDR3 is TGTGCCAGCAGTATAATCGGGACGAACACTGAAGCTTTCTTT.

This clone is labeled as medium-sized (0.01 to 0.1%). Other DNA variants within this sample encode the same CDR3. CDR3 amino acids: CASSQGYEQYF. The CDR3 DNA reads TGTGCCAGCAGCCAGGGCTACGAGCAGTACTTC. The rearrangement joins TRBV14 to TRBJ2-7; no clear D. The CDR3 has 11 residues. Germline assignment: CDR1 SGHDN and CDR2 FVKESK. Trimming pared 3 bases from V and 3 bases from J, leaving 3 bases between.

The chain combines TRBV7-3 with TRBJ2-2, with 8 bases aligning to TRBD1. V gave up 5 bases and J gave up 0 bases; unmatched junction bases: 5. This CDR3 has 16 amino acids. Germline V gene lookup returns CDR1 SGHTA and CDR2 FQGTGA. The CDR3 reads CASSATGASNTGELFF. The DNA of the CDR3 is TGTGCCAGCAGCGCGACAGGGGCCTCGAACACCGGGGAGCTGTTTTTT.